This T cell receptor beta chain was obtained from a study of T-cell reconstitution after alpha-beta-depleted transplantation in children. Study outcomes and limitations: Day-60 TCRbeta diversity that was high in some patients was derived from surviving recipient T cells and thymic progenitors. Once a year had passed after transplant, T-cell counts and diversity came mostly from newly produced T cells.

This clonotype was seen many times. The antigen is undetermined. Unique molecular identifiers featured in how the TCRbeta library was prepared. In TCRdb, the PCR reads were re-called with MiXCR into one record per CDR3 protein. Among about 260,000 distinct CDR3 sequences listed, roughly 8.2% were seen once. The sequence derives from a male patient younger than 18 who had a stem cell transplant for acute lymphoblastic leukemia, so the T cells may come from the graft donor. Sequencing used PBMCs, mostly from graft donor cells, obtained 180 days after TCRalphabeta/CD19-depleted stem cell transplant.

This CDR3 reads CASSHSGTANVEAFF. CDR3 nucleotide sequence: TGTGCCAGCAGCCACTCCGGGACAGCCAACGTTGAAGCTTTCTTT. The chain joins TRBV14 to TRBJ1-1; TRBD1 agrees at 7 bases. The CDR3 has 15 amino acids. The ends lost 3 bases at V and 7 bases at J; junction bases unmatched: 11. Germline lookup yields CDR1 SGHDN and CDR2 FVKESK.